This paragraph covers one T cell receptor beta chain sequence. Its target is not known. The data stem from a study of early T cells in non-severe SARS-CoV-2 infection. As for the study in general: Sequencing targeted bulk RNA from unsorted whole blood, leaving chains unpaired. Whole-study results and caveats: Anti-spike CD8 responses were favored in VDJdb matching, and private and CD4 specificities were missed.

Researchers attached unique molecular identifiers to individual cDNA molecules. Each CDR3 protein is one row after TCRdb ran MiXCR on the 5' RACE reads. The sample gives around 40,000 distinct CDR3 sequences, around 5.7% of which show up once; under 5.5% is in the top ten. This CDR3 has 16 amino acids. J was trimmed by 4 bases and V by 3 bases; bases with no gene match: 9. CDR1 and CDR2 from the germline V gene are GTSNPN and SVGIG (reference sequence). The sample consisted of whole blood. The sequence was collected from an adult who was a healthcare worker with PCR-confirmed SARS-CoV-2 infection or an uninfected control (not recorded which). J is TRBJ2-2 and V is TRBV30, with TRBD1 identical over 9 bases. The CDR3 is CAWRDKQGAGTGELFF. In DNA, the CDR3 is TGTGCCTGGAGGGATAAACAGGGGGCAGGCACCGGGGAGCTGTTTTTT.